The rows below give T cell receptor beta chains drawn from one sample of a study of beta chain features in type 1 diabetes. TCRdb keeps only in-frame clones here, not all; method: immunoSEQ multiplex PCR. The table lists about 280,000 clones, approximately 16% of them singletons. Sequenced input: naive CD4+ T cells from blood. Source of these receptors: a man younger than 35 with type 1 diabetes. Both conserved end residues are part of each CDR3. The order of the fields is D gene, V gene, clone size, J gene, CDR3 protein, CDR3 DNA. A D gene is named only where the DNA matches it firmly. Some rows have no size entry. The others give once, few or many, or a class for an expanded clone.

NA	TRBV5-6	NA	TRBJ2-3	CASSLVQLGDTQYF	TGTGCCAGCAGCTTGGTACAGTTAGGAGATACGCAGTATTTT
NA	TRBV29-1	few	TRBJ2-7	CSVSTVLTYEQYF	TGCAGCGTTTCGACAGTCCTAACCTACGAGCAGTACTTC
NA	TRBV2	NA	TRBJ2-3	CASSYGQDTQYF	TGTGCCAGCAGTTACGGACAGGATACGCAGTATTTT
NA	TRBV9	NA	TRBJ2-3	CASSVDRDTQYF	TGTGCCAGCAGCGTAGATCGAGATACGCAGTATTTT
NA	TRBV30	NA	TRBJ2-1	CAWSPDLWANEQFF	TGTGCCTGGAGTCCGGATTTGTGGGCGAATGAGCAGTTCTTC
TRBD2	TRBV15	NA	TRBJ2-7	CATSRAGTSGRYEQYF	TGTGCCACCAGCAGAGCTGGGACTAGCGGGAGATACGAGCAGTACTTC
TRBD1	TRBV10-2	NA	TRBJ2-7	CASRAAGGNEQYF	TGCGCCAGCAGGGCCGCAGGGGGCAACGAGCAGTACTTC
NA	TRBV27	few	TRBJ2-5	CASSPAGETQYF	TGTGCCAGCAGTCCAGCGGGAGAGACCCAGTACTTC
TRBD2	TRBV9	NA	TRBJ2-7	CASSVSGVSSYEQYF	TGTGCCAGCAGCGTGAGCGGGGTGAGCTCCTACGAGCAGTACTTC
TRBD1	TRBV30	NA	TRBJ1-6	CAWRDRVPTPLHF	TGTGCCTGGAGGGACAGGGTTCCGACACCCCTCCACTTT
NA	TRBV11-2	few	TRBJ2-1	CASSFLGNEQFF	TGTGCCAGCAGCTTTCTCGGCAATGAGCAGTTCTTC